The 22 T cell receptor beta chains reported below all come from one sample, sequenced in a study of blood T cell repertoires in COVID-19 (dated by TCRdb to the early 2020s). Library prep was done by the immunoSEQ multiplex PCR assay. TCRdb's version of the immuneACCESS table is confined to in-frame rearrangements and falls short of the full clone set. An unresolved V gene accounts for under half of the shortfall where checked; the remainder is of unknown origin. The sample includes approximately 220,000 clones, with approximately 84% observed a single time. The ten largest clones represent about 4.8% of the sample. The sequencing input was peripheral blood. These receptor sequences come from a man aged 45-65 years with acute or convalescent COVID-19.

The chain links TRBV5-1 to TRBJ2-1; 9 bases match TRBD2. The ends lost 0 bases at V and 7 bases at J; junction bases unmatched: 5. This CDR3 comprises 15 residues. Germline V gene data show CDR1 as SGHRS and CDR2 as YFSETQ. The CDR3 here is CASSLVAGEWNEQFF. Written as DNA, the CDR3 is TGCGCCAGCAGCTTGGTAGCGGGGGAATGGAATGAGCAGTTCTTC.

This clone was found a few times. This rearrangement joins TRBV19 to TRBJ1-2, with D hard to call. In germline, CDR1 is LNHDA, CDR2 SQIVND (reference sequence). The CDR3 is 15 residues long. The V end lost 1 base, the J end lost 8 bases, and 17 bases lay between the germline ends. This CDR3 is CASSIGRSALGGYTF. Written as DNA, the CDR3 is TGTGCCAGTAGTATAGGGCGGTCAGCGCTCGGCGGCTACACCTTC.

The chain combines TRBV5-1 with TRBJ2-1; D remains unclear. The V end was cut by 2 bases, the J end by 0 bases, with 9 bases between. Germline V lookup: CDR1 SGHRS, CDR2 YFSETQ. The CDR3 totals 15 residues. CDR3 sequence (DNA): TGCGCCAGCAGCTTCGAGCGCGCCTCCTACAATGAGCAGTTCTTC. This encodes CASSFERASYNEQFF.

Comment on this clone: The sample carries other DNA sequences with the same CDR3. The chain carries TRBV5-1 and TRBJ1-1; the D gene is possibly TRBD1 (6 bases). The V end lost 0 bases, the J end lost 4 bases, and 10 bases lay between the germline ends. This CDR3 has 14 residues. Germline V gene sequence: CDR1 SGHRS, CDR2 YFSETQ. Written as DNA, the CDR3 is TGCGCCAGCAGCTTGGGCCAGGGGTTCACTGAAGCTTTCTTT. It encodes CASSLGQGFTEAFF.

J is TRBJ1-1 and V is TRBV7-9; D uncertain. CDR1 SEHNR and CDR2 FQNEAQ come from the germline V gene (reference sequence). Trimming shortened V by 3 bases and J by 3 bases, and 8 bases separated the two germline ends. The CDR3 length is 13 residues. The CDR3 sequence: CASSLVEYTEAFF. The CDR3 nucleotides read TGTGCCAGCAGCTTGGTGGAGTACACTGAAGCTTTCTTT.

The chain employs TRBV14 and TRBJ2-7, with a tentative D call TRBD1 (6 bases). Germline V lookup: CDR1 SGHDN, CDR2 FVKESK. The CDR3 totals 15 residues. Trimming took off 5 bases at V and 2 bases at J, with 16 bases between the two ends. This CDR3 is CASSRQGIEAYEQYF. CDR3 nucleotide sequence: TGTGCCAGCAGCAGGCAGGGGATAGAAGCCTACGAGCAGTACTTC. Full variable domain (remainder filled in from reference TRBV14 and TRBJ2-7): EAGVTQFPSHSVIEKGQTVTLRCDPISGHDNLYWYRRVMGKEIKFLLHFVKESKQDESGMPNNRFLAERTGGTYSTLKVQPAELEDSGVYFCASSRQGIEAYEQYFGPGTRLTVT.

V gene TRBV6-5 combines with J gene TRBJ1-2, with D possibly matching TRBD1 (5 bases). V lost 5 bases and J 4 bases, leaving 11 bases between the germline ends. This CDR3 contains 13 residues. CDR1 and CDR2 (germline): MNHEY, SVGAGI. The CDR3 spells CASSITGLYGYTF. CDR3 nucleotide sequence: TGTGCCAGCAGTATCACAGGCCTCTATGGCTACACCTTC.

The chain uses TRBV18 and TRBJ1-5; TRBD1 is a possible D gene (5 bases). Germline lookup yields CDR1 KGHSH and CDR2 LQKENI. Trimming cost V 11 bases and J 1 base, with 18 bases left between them. CDR3 length equals 15 residues. In nucleotides, the CDR3 is TGTGCCTCTTCTTCGGGGGTACCCAGCAATCAGCCCCAGCATTTT. It specifies CASSSGVPSNQPQHF.

This clone was picked up a small number of times. The J gene is TRBJ2-7, the V gene TRBV11-2; weak D call: TRBD2 (5 bases). V lost 1 base and J 1 base, leaving 11 bases between the germline ends. The CDR3 is 15 residues long. Per germline, CDR1 SGHAT and CDR2 FQNNGV. The CDR3 DNA is TGTGCCAGCAGCTTAGGACTACACCTTTCCTACGAGCAGTACTTC. Residues: CASSLGLHLSYEQYF.

The genes are TRBV7-9 and TRBJ2-1, with D maybe TRBD1 (8 bases). From germline, CDR1 is SEHNR and CDR2 FQNEAQ (reference sequence). The CDR3 runs to 15 residues. V lost 5 bases, J lost 5 bases, and 16 bases lay in between. The CDR3 loop is CASSRTGGANNEQFF. For the CDR3, the DNA is TGTGCCAGCAGCCGAACAGGGGGGGCAAACAATGAGCAGTTCTTC.

The V gene is TRBV15, the J gene TRBJ1-2; 9 bases are a match to TRBD1. The CDR3 length is 15 residues. The germline V gene encodes CDR1 LNHNV and CDR2 YYDKDF (reference sequence). After removal of 3 bases from V and 4 bases from J, the junction contained 6 bases not matched to a gene. CDR3 in amino acids: CATSSFPQGAYGYTF. CDR3 nucleotide sequence: TGTGCCACCAGCAGTTTTCCACAGGGGGCCTATGGCTACACCTTC.

The CDR3 bases are TGTGCCAGCAGCCAGACAGGGGTTCTTTCACCCCTCCACTTT. Its protein product is CASSQTGVLSPLHF. The chain links TRBV5-5 to TRBJ1-6, with 8 bases identical to TRBD1. The V and J ends lost 4 bases and 9 bases, in that order; junction bases with no gene match: 6. This CDR3 region has 14 residues. Germline CDR1 and CDR2: SGHKS and YYEKEE (reference sequence).

The V call is TRBV5-1, the J call TRBJ1-5; unclear D gene. V lost 0 bases and J lost 5, with 12 bases in between. This CDR3 comprises 15 residues. CDR1 is SGHRS and CDR2 is YFSETQ in the germline V gene. CDR3 amino acids: CASSLGGGSDQPQHF. CDR3 DNA sequence: TGCGCCAGCAGCTTGGGGGGAGGATCCGATCAGCCCCAGCATTTT.

The CDR3 region has the DNA TGTGCCAGCAGCTTAGGACAGCTTGTTGAAAAACTGTTTTTT. Translating it yields CASSLGQLVEKLFF. The chain couples TRBV11-2 to TRBJ1-4, with D possibly TRBD1 on 5 matching bases. Between the trimmed V and J ends, which lost 1 base and 7 bases, there was a span of 10 bases. The CDR3 is made up of 14 amino acids. The germline V gene has CDR1 SGHAT and CDR2 FQNNGV.

DNA of the CDR3: TGTGCCAGCAGCCCCCCCGGGACTGAGGAGACCCAGTACTTC. It encodes CASSPPGTEETQYF. This rearrangement joins TRBV3-1 (or the pseudogene TRBV3-2) to TRBJ2-5; weak D call: TRBD2 (6 bases). This CDR3 is 14 amino acids long. The germline V and J ends were trimmed by 4 bases and 5 bases, with 14 bases remaining between them. Germline CDR1 LGHDT, CDR2 YNNKEL (reference sequence).

The gene calls are TRBV7-8 and TRBJ1-4; TRBD1 matches 7 bases. Germline V CDR1 and CDR2: SGHVS, FQNEAQ. This CDR3 has 19 amino acids. The J segment lost 0 bases and the V segment lost 5 bases, leaving 15 bases of the junction unmatched. In DNA form, the CDR3 reads TGTGCCAGCAGCCCGGGCCCGGGACAGACCCCTGCAACTAATGAAAAACTGTTTTTT. Translated: CASSPGPGQTPATNEKLFF.

This chain joins TRBV2 and TRBJ1-2; D is uncertain. V lost 5 bases to trimming and J lost 8 bases, with 15 bases between them. The germline gives CDR1 SNHLY, CDR2 FYNNEI. This CDR3 is built from 13 residues. This CDR3 reads CASSLVPIGGYTF. The CDR3 nucleotides read TGTGCCAGCAGTTTGGTACCGATCGGGGGCTACACCTTC.

The chain has TRBV5-1 and TRBJ2-5; 9 positions match TRBD2. With V trimmed by 2 bases and J by 0 bases, 5 bases remained unmatched. Germline V gene data show CDR1 as SGHRS and CDR2 as YFSETQ. The CDR3 loop spans 16 amino acids. The CDR3, as DNA: TGCGCCAGCAGCTTATTAGCGGGGGCGAACCAAGAGACCCAGTACTTC. Residues: CASSLLAGANQETQYF.

This clone has a single count. The V and J genes are TRBV7-9 and TRBJ2-5, with D maybe TRBD2 (6 bases). V was clipped by 7 bases and J by 1 base, with 10 bases between them. CDR1 SEHNR and CDR2 FQNEAQ come from the germline V gene (reference sequence). This CDR3 has 13 residues. This chain's CDR3 is CASTRGTQETQYF. The CDR3 bases are TGTGCCAGCACCCGGGGGACCCAAGAGACCCAGTACTTC.

The chain joins TRBV3-1 (or the pseudogene TRBV3-2) to TRBJ1-2, with D possibly matching TRBD1 (6 bases). The germline gives CDR1 LGHDT, CDR2 YNNKEL (reference sequence). This CDR3 is built from 13 residues. Between the trimmed V and J ends, which lost 5 bases and 2 bases, there was a span of 9 bases. CDR3 residues: CASSSGQNYGYTF. CDR3 sequence (DNA): TGTGCCAGCAGCAGTGGACAGAACTATGGCTACACCTTC.

In this sample, this clone turned up once. V gene TRBV10-1 combines with J gene TRBJ2-4, with D tentatively TRBD1 (5 bases). V lost 6 bases, J lost 3 bases, and 12 bases lay in between. The CDR3 runs to 14 residues. CDR1 and CDR2 from the germline V gene are WNHNN and SYGVQD (reference sequence). CDR3 bases: TGCGCCAGCAGGGAGACAGAGAACAAAAACATTCAGTACTTC. This translates into CASRETENKNIQYF.

This clone was observed once. CDR3 DNA sequence: TGCAGCGTCTGCCGGGACAGGGCTATGAACACTGAAGCTTTCTTT. Its protein product is CSVCRDRAMNTEAFF. The J gene is TRBJ1-1, the V gene TRBV29-1; 9 positions agree with TRBD1. The germline gives CDR1 SQVTM, CDR2 ANQGSEA. The CDR3 runs 15 residues. V shed 6 bases and J 0 bases; nucleotides not matched to a gene: 8.